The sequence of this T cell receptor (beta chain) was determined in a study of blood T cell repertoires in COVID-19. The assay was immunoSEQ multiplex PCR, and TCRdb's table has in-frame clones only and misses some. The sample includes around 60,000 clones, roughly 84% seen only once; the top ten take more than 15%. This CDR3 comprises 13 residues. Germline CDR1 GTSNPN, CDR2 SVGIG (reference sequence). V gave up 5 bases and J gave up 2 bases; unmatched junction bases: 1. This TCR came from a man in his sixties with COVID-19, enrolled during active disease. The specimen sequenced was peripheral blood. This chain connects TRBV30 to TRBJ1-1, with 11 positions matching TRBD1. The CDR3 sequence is CAWGQGANTEAFF. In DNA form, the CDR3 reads TGTGCCTGGGGACAGGGGGCAAACACTGAAGCTTTCTTT.